The next 30 T cell receptor beta chains were all read from a single sample in a study of blood T cell repertoires in COVID-19. This table comes from immunoSEQ multiplex PCR, and its TCRdb copy is limited to in-frame clones, with some not included. Here the sample spans 200,000 to 250,000 clones, approximately 83% being singletons. The sequencing sample was made of peripheral blood. The receptors stem from an older woman with acute or convalescent COVID-19.

The chain joins TRBV19 to TRBJ1-1, with 8 bases fitting TRBD1. The germline gives CDR1 LNHDA, CDR2 SQIVND (reference sequence). CDR3 size: 14 residues. V lost 7 bases to trimming and J lost 4 bases; unmatched junction nucleotides: 8. The CDR3 loop is CASKPGGASTEAFF. CDR3 sequence (DNA): TGTGCCAGTAAACCAGGGGGCGCAAGCACTGAAGCTTTCTTT.

The chain carries TRBV7-8 and TRBJ1-1; possibly TRBD1 for D (5 bases). With 2 bases removed from V and 1 base from J, the gap between germline ends came to 17 bases. This CDR3 is 17 amino acids long. Germline CDR1 is SGHVS and CDR2 is FQNEAQ. The CDR3 region has the DNA TGTGCCAGCAGCTTAATCCGGCCCGTGGGGGGGAACACTGAAGCTTTCTTT. This encodes CASSLIRPVGGNTEAFF.

The chain recombines TRBV28 with TRBJ1-1; D is uncertain. Trimming removed 5 bases at V and 4 bases at J, with 11 bases between. The CDR3 is 13 residues long. Germline loops: CDR1 MDHEN, CDR2 SYDVKM. The CDR3 region has the DNA TGTGCCAGCAGTCAGGTGTTGAGCACTGAAGCTTTCTTT. This translates into CASSQVLSTEAFF.

This chain connects TRBV7-8 to TRBJ2-7; 7 nucleotides match TRBD2. The CDR3 covers 12 residues. The J segment lost 6 bases and the V segment lost 5 bases, leaving 4 bases of the junction unmatched. CDR1 is SGHVS, CDR2 FQNEAQ, per germline. The CDR3 spells CASSAPSGEQYF. For the CDR3, the DNA is TGTGCCAGCAGCGCACCTAGCGGCGAGCAGTACTTC.

The gene calls are TRBV30 and TRBJ2-5, with TRBD1 as a possible D gene (5 bases). The CDR3 runs 14 residues. The V end was cut by 0 bases, the J end by 3 bases, with 11 bases between. Germline V gene data show CDR1 as GTSNPN and CDR2 as SVGIG (reference sequence). The CDR3 bases are TGTGCCTGGAGTGTACAGATCAGGGAAGAGACCCAGTACTTC. Translating gives CAWSVQIREETQYF.

The chain is built from TRBV6-1 and TRBJ2-2; perhaps TRBD1 as D (5 bases). The CDR3 loop spans 16 amino acids. V lost 3 bases, J lost 4 bases, and 15 bases lay in between. Germline CDR1 reads MNHNS; CDR2 reads SASEGT. CDR3 coding DNA: TGTGCCAGCAGTGACGGGCAGGGCTCGGTCACCGGGGAGCTGTTTTTT. Amino acids: CASSDGQGSVTGELFF.

This rearrangement joins TRBV5-5 to TRBJ1-1; the D gene is possibly TRBD1 (5 bases). Per germline, CDR1 SGHKS and CDR2 YYEKEE (reference sequence). The CDR3 sequence is 16 residues long. V lost 2 bases, J lost 2 bases, and 16 bases lay in between. CDR3 sequence reads: CASSLNKGGANTEAFF. In nucleotides, the CDR3 is TGTGCCAGCAGCTTAAATAAGGGTGGGGCAAACACTGAAGCTTTCTTT.

V gene TRBV5-1 combines with J gene TRBJ1-1; D unclear. V lost 1 base to trimming and J lost 1 base, with 5 bases between them. Germline CDR1 reads SGHRS; CDR2 reads YFSETQ. The CDR3 consists of 13 residues. CDR3 coding DNA: TGCGCCAGCAGCTTGTCAGAGAACACTGAAGCTTTCTTT. This gives the protein CASSLSENTEAFF.

The V and J genes are TRBV7-6 and TRBJ1-2, with 10 bases lining up with TRBD1. The CDR3 has 13 amino acids. Germline V gene sequence: CDR1 SGHVS, CDR2 FNYEAQ. The junction had 4 bases not matched to a gene; V was cut back by 1 base and J by 11 bases. CDR3 residues: CASSLDPGQGYTF. CDR3 bases: TGTGCCAGCAGCTTAGATCCGGGACAGGGGTACACCTTC.

The V and J genes are TRBV30 and TRBJ2-3; 10 bases are shared with TRBD2. The CDR3 sequence is 15 residues long. V shed 4 bases and J 2 bases; nucleotides not matched to a gene: 6. Germline CDR1 is GTSNPN and CDR2 is SVGIG (reference sequence). The CDR3 nucleotides read TGTGCCTGGACCTTAGCGGGGGGAGCCACAGATACGCAGTATTTT. Protein product: CAWTLAGGATDTQYF.

This clone has only a few counts. The chain joins TRBV7-9 to TRBJ1-2; D gene uncertain. V was pared by 1 base and J by 2 bases, with 11 bases between. This CDR3 is 15 amino acids long. Germline loops: CDR1 SEHNR, CDR2 FQNEAQ (reference sequence). DNA of the CDR3: TGTGCCAGCAGCTTAGTGCCCTCTGGCAACTATGGCTACACCTTC. Its protein is CASSLVPSGNYGYTF.

In its sample, this clone was seen once. V gene TRBV12-3 or TRBV12-4 combines with J gene TRBJ2-3; perhaps TRBD2 as D (6 bases). Trimming took 4 bases from V and 2 from J, leaving 7 bases between them. CDR3 length: 13 residues. In nucleotides, the CDR3 is TGTGCCAGCAGTTCGGACTACACAGATACGCAGTATTTT. It translates to CASSSDYTDTQYF.

J is TRBJ1-1 and V is TRBV6-6; D gene ambiguous. The CDR3 is made up of 13 amino acids. The V gene's germline CDR1 is MNHNY and CDR2 SVGAGI (reference sequence). V lost 7 bases and J 4 bases, leaving 13 bases between the germline ends. Written as DNA, the CDR3 is TGTGCCAGCATCGAGCTGGGAGGCACTGAAGCTTTCTTT. As protein: CASIELGGTEAFF.

V usage is TRBV19 and J usage is TRBJ1-1, with a tentative D call TRBD1 (6 bases). With 6 bases removed from V and 1 base from J, the gap between germline ends came to 15 bases. Germline CDR1 is LNHDA and CDR2 is SQIVND (reference sequence). CDR3 length equals 15 residues. CDR3 DNA: TGTGCCAGTAGCCCGAGTGGCAGGGGGAACACTGAAGCTTTCTTT. This gives the protein CASSPSGRGNTEAFF. Combining the CDR3 with reference TRBV19 and TRBJ1-1 gives the whole variable domain DGGITQSPKYLFRKEGQNVTLSCEQNLNHDAMYWYRQDPGQGLRLIYYSQIVNDFQKGDIAEGYSVSREKKESFPLTVTSAQKNPTAFYLCASSPSGRGNTEAFFGQGTRLTVV.

The V gene is TRBV3-1 (or the pseudogene TRBV3-2), the J gene TRBJ1-4, with 9 bases matching TRBD1. The germline gives CDR1 LGHDT, CDR2 YNNKEL (reference sequence). There are 16 residues in the CDR3. The V and J ends lost 1 base and 8 bases, in that order; junction bases with no gene match: 8. The DNA for the CDR3 is TGTGCCAGCAGCCAAGTCCCCGGGACAGGGAAGGAAAAACTGTTTTTT. Encoded protein: CASSQVPGTGKEKLFF.

The chain has TRBV7-2 and TRBJ1-4; D not resolved. Trimming removed 1 base from V and 6 bases from J, with 6 bases in between. The germline V gene encodes CDR1 SGHTA and CDR2 FQGNSA. The length of the CDR3 is 13 residues. This chain's CDR3 is CASSLGVYEKLFF. The CDR3 DNA is TGTGCCAGCAGCTTAGGAGTTTATGAAAAACTGTTTTTT.

This chain uses TRBV6-5 with TRBJ1-4, with 9 nucleotides matching TRBD1. CDR1 is MNHEY and CDR2 is SVGAGI in the germline V gene. V lost 11 bases and J lost 3; bases outside the gene matches: 7. This CDR3 has 14 amino acids. The CDR3 nucleotides read TGTGCCGCAACCCGGGACAGGGCTAATGAAAAACTGTTTTTT. Its protein is CAATRDRANEKLFF.

This chain joins TRBV20-1 and TRBJ2-1, with D perhaps matching TRBD1 (6 bases). With 6 bases removed from V and 0 bases from J, the gap between germline ends came to 18 bases. CDR1 and CDR2 (germline): DFQATT, SNEGSKA (reference sequence). The CDR3 consists of 16 residues. The CDR3 spells CSASTGNPFSYNEQFF. The DNA of the CDR3 is TGCAGTGCCAGTACAGGGAACCCCTTCTCCTACAATGAGCAGTTCTTC.

The genes are TRBV20-1 and TRBJ1-2, with D hard to call. Trimming pared 5 bases from V and 4 bases from J, leaving 8 bases between. This CDR3 has 11 residues. The germline V gene encodes CDR1 DFQATT and CDR2 SNEGSKA (reference sequence). The CDR3 DNA reads TGCAGTGCTTACGGTAGCTATGGCTACACCTTC. Encoded protein: CSAYGSYGYTF.

This rearrangement joins TRBV9 to TRBJ1-1; D is possibly TRBD1 (5 bases). Trimming took off 3 bases at V and 5 bases at J, with 17 bases between the two ends. Germline V gives CDR1 SGDLS, CDR2 YYNGEE. This CDR3 comprises 15 residues. CDR3 sequence: CASSELGVIGTEAFF. DNA of the CDR3: TGTGCCAGCAGCGAGTTAGGGGTCATAGGGACTGAAGCTTTCTTT.

This sequence joins TRBV3-1 (or the pseudogene TRBV3-2) and TRBJ2-3; TRBD1 matches 7 bases. The CDR3 contains 17 residues. V gave up 3 bases and J gave up 3 bases; unmatched junction bases: 12. Germline assignment: CDR1 LGHDT and CDR2 YNNKEL (reference sequence). The CDR3 spells CASSHVTGTNRTDTQYF. CDR3 DNA: TGTGCCAGCAGCCATGTGACAGGGACAAATCGGACAGATACGCAGTATTTT.

The chain recombines TRBV5-1 with TRBJ2-3, with 8 bases that match TRBD2. The CDR3 consists of 13 residues. The germline CDR1 and CDR2 sequences are SGHRS and YFSETQ. The junction had 7 bases not matched to a gene; V was cut back by 7 bases and J by 6 bases. The CDR3, as DNA: TGCGCCAGCGGGGTAGCGGGGTTTGATACGCAGTATTTT. Protein sequence: CASGVAGFDTQYF. Drawing the rest from reference TRBV5-1 and TRBJ2-3, the complete variable domain is KAGVTQTPRYLIKTRGQQVTLSCSPISGHRSVSWYQQTPGQGLQFLFEYFSETQRNKGNFPGRFSGRQFSNSRSEMNVSTLELGDSALYLCASGVAGFDTQYFGPGTRLTVL.

The chain employs TRBV5-4 and TRBJ2-7, with 8 bases identical to TRBD2. The junction had 6 bases not matched to a gene; V was cut back by 2 bases and J by 5 bases. Germline CDR1 is SGHNT and CDR2 is YYREEE (reference sequence). The CDR3 extends over 14 amino acids. This CDR3 reads CASSFGGGRNEQYF. CDR3 coding DNA: TGTGCCAGCAGCTTCGGCGGGGGGCGGAACGAGCAGTACTTC.

V usage is TRBV4-3 and J usage is TRBJ2-2, with TRBD2 identical over 7 bases. The germline CDR1 and CDR2 sequences are LGHNA and YSLEER. Trimming at V came to 1 base and at J to 3 bases, leaving 5 bases not matched to a gene. The CDR3 spans 16 residues. The CDR3 is CASSQGRGGYTGELFF. The CDR3 DNA sequence: TGCGCCAGCAGCCAAGGTCGGGGAGGGTACACCGGGGAGCTGTTTTTT.

The chain carries TRBV19 and TRBJ1-2, with 7 nucleotides matching TRBD1. V shed 9 bases and J 5 bases; nucleotides not matched to a gene: 9. Germline loops: CDR1 LNHDA, CDR2 SQIVND (reference sequence). The CDR3 contains 13 residues. The CDR3 reads CASTWDSYYGYTF. The CDR3 DNA is TGTGCCAGCACTTGGGACAGCTATTATGGCTACACCTTC.

The gene calls are TRBV19 and TRBJ1-1, with 7 bases aligning to TRBD1. Germline V gene data show CDR1 as LNHDA and CDR2 as SQIVND (reference sequence). V lost 11 bases, J lost 4 bases, and 7 bases stayed unmatched. The CDR3 contains 12 residues. For the CDR3, the DNA is TGTGCCGTCCTGACAGGGTTCACTGAAGCTTTCTTT. Translating it yields CAVLTGFTEAFF.

The rearrangement joins TRBV7-6 to TRBJ2-1; 15 nucleotides align to TRBD2. V was pared by 5 bases and J by 0 bases, with 5 bases of the junction left unmatched. The CDR3 runs to 18 residues. Germline values: CDR1 SGHVS, CDR2 FNYEAQ. The CDR3 nucleotides read TGTGCCAGCAGCGGACTAGCGGGGGGGCTAAGCTCCTACAATGAGCAGTTCTTC. It codes for CASSGLAGGLSSYNEQFF.

V gene TRBV24-1 combines with J gene TRBJ2-2; D gene uncertain. The germline V gene has CDR1 KGHDR and CDR2 SFDVKD. Between the trimmed V and J ends, which lost 8 bases and 0 bases, there was a span of 6 bases. This CDR3 is 13 amino acids long. The CDR3 loop is CATMESNTGELFF. CDR3 in DNA: TGTGCCACCATGGAGTCGAACACCGGGGAGCTGTTTTTT.

The genes are TRBV4-1 and TRBJ2-2; TRBD2 agrees at 8 bases. This CDR3 comprises 16 residues. Germline V gene lookup returns CDR1 MGHRA and CDR2 YSYEKL. V lost 3 bases, J lost 0 bases, and 3 bases stayed unmatched. CDR3 sequence: CASSQAGGANTGELFF. The CDR3 nucleotides are TGCGCCAGCAGCCAGGCCGGGGGGGCGAACACCGGGGAGCTGTTTTTT.

This sequence joins TRBV19 and TRBJ2-1; 11 bases are shared with TRBD2. The junction had 8 bases not matched to a gene; V was cut back by 3 bases and J by 4 bases. CDR3 length: 17 residues. Germline V CDR1 and CDR2: LNHDA, SQIVND (reference sequence). CDR3: CASSILTSGAGYNEQFF. The CDR3 DNA reads as TGTGCCAGTAGTATTTTGACTAGCGGGGCAGGATACAATGAGCAGTTCTTC.